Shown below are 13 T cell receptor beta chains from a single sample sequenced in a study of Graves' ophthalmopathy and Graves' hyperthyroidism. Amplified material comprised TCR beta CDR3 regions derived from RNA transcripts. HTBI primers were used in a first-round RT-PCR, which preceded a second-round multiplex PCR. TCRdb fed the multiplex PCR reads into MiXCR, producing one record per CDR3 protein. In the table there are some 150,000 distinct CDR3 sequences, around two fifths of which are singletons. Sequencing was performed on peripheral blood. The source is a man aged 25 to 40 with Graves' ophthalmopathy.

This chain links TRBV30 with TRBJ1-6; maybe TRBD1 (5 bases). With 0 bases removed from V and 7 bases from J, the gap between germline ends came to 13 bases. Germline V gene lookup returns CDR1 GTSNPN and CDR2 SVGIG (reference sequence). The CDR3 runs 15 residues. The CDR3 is CAWSVQGLQNSPLHF. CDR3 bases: TGTGCCTGGAGTGTTCAGGGATTACAAAATTCACCCCTCCACTTT.

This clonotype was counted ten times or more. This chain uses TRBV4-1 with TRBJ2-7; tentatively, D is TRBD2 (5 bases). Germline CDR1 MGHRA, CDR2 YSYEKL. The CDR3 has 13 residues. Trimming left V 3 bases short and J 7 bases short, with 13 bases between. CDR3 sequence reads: CASSQQRGSEQYF. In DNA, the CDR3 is TGCGCCAGCAGCCAGCAACGGGGTTCAGAGCAGTACTTC.

The CDR3 protein is CASSLNGTIQYEQYF. The CDR3 DNA sequence: TGTGCCAGCAGTTTGAACGGGACGATTCAATACGAGCAGTACTTC. The V call is TRBV27, the J call TRBJ2-7; either TRBD1 or TRBD2 may fit D (5 bases each). V dropped 3 bases and J dropped 4 bases, with 16 bases sitting between them. From germline, CDR1 is MNHEY and CDR2 SMNVEV (reference sequence). This CDR3 has 15 amino acids.

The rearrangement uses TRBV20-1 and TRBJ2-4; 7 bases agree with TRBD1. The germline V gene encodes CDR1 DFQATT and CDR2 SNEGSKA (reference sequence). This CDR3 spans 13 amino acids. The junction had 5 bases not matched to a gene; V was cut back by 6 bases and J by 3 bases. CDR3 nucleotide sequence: TGCAGTGCAAGGGGGCATAACAAAAACATTCAGTACTTC. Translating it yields CSARGHNKNIQYF.

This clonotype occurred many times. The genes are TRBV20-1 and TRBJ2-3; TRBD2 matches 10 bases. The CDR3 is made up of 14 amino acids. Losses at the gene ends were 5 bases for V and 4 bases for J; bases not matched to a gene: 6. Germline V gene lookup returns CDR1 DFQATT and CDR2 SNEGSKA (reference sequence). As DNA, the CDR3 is TGCAGTGCTGAAGCGGGAGGGCCCTCAGATACGCAGTATTTT. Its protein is CSAEAGGPSDTQYF.

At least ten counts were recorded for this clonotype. CDR3 amino acids: CASSPHGGGPYEQYF. The CDR3, as DNA: TGTGCCAGCAGCCCACACGGGGGAGGCCCCTACGAGCAGTACTTC. The chain has TRBV7-2 and TRBJ2-7, with D perhaps matching TRBD2 (6 bases). From germline, CDR1 is SGHTA and CDR2 FQGNSA. CDR3 size: 15 residues. Trimming removed 5 bases from V and 2 bases from J, with 16 bases in between.

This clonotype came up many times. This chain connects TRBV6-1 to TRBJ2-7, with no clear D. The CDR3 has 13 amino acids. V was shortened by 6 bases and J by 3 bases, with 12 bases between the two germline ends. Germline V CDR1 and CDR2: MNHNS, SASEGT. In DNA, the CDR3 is TGTGCCAGCAGCCAAAGGTACAGCTACGAGCAGTACTTC. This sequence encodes CASSQRYSYEQYF.

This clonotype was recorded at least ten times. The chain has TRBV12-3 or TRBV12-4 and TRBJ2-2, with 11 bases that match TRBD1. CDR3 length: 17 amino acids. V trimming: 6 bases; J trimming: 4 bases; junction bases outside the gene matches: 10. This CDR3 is CASSTDRGRFGTGELFF. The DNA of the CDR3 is TGTGCCAGCAGCACGGACAGGGGGCGCTTCGGCACCGGGGAGCTGTTTTTT.

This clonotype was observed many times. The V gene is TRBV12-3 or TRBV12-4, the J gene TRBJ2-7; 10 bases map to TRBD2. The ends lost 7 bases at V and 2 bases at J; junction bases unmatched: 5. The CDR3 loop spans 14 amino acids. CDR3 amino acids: CASNLAGGAYEQYF. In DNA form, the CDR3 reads TGTGCCAGCAACTTAGCGGGAGGCGCCTACGAGCAGTACTTC.

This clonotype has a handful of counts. Here the CDR3 DNA reads TGTGCCAGCAGACGACCGGGACAGGGATACGAGCAGTACTTC. Its translation is CASRRPGQGYEQYF. The rearrangement links TRBV6-5 to TRBJ2-7, with 9 nucleotides matching TRBD1. This CDR3 region has 14 residues. CDR1 is MNHEY and CDR2 is SVGAGI in the germline V gene. V shed 6 bases, J shed 4 bases, and the junction held 7 bases outside the gene matches.

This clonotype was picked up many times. The CDR3 reads CSARDLFGGLNSAYNEQFF. CDR3 coding DNA: TGCAGTGCTAGAGATTTGTTTGGCGGGCTGAACTCTGCCTACAATGAGCAGTTCTTC. The rearrangement links TRBV20-1 to TRBJ2-1; TRBD2 might be the D (5 bases). This CDR3 is 19 amino acids long. Germline CDR1 and CDR2: DFQATT and SNEGSKA (reference sequence). V was shortened by 0 bases and J by 2 bases, with 23 bases between the two germline ends.

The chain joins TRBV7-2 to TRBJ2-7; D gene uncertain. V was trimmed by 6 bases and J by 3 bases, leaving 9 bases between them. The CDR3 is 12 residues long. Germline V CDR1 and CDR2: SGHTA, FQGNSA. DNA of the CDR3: TGTGCCAGCAGGTATAATCGCTACGAGCAGTACTTC. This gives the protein CASRYNRYEQYF.

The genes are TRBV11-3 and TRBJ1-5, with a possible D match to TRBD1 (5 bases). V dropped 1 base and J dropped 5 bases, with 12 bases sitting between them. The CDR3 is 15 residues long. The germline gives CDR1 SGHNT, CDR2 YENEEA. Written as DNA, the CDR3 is TGTGCCAGCAGCTTAGGGGCAGGGCGGGATCAGCCCCAGCATTTT. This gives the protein CASSLGAGRDQPQHF.